This TCR beta chain comes out of a study of shared clonotypes between healthy human individuals. General study results and limits: Naive subsets generally exceeded memory subsets in estimated richness. Large depth notwithstanding, sorted-subset sequencing proved incomplete by rarefaction.

V lost 5 bases and J lost 4, with 18 bases in between. Germline values: CDR1 KGHSH, CDR2 LQKENI. The CDR3 runs 15 residues. In regard to this clone: The antigen is unknown.

Sequenced by immunoSEQ multiplex PCR; TCRdb stores in-frame clones only, minus some. The top ten clones hold 10% of a sample with 300,000 to 350,000 clones, 73% of them seen once. The CD4+ fraction was divided into a CD45RA+ naive subset and a CD45RA-negative memory subset. The chain is built from TRBV18 and TRBJ2-7; maybe TRBD1 (6 bases). Sequenced: memory CD4+ T cells sorted from blood. Subset given: CD45RA-negative fraction. This clonotype was sampled from a man under 40 in good health. The CDR3 DNA reads as TGTGCCAGCTCATCGTCTCAGGGGAATCGTTACGAGCAGTACTTC. It yields the protein CASSSSQGNRYEQYF.